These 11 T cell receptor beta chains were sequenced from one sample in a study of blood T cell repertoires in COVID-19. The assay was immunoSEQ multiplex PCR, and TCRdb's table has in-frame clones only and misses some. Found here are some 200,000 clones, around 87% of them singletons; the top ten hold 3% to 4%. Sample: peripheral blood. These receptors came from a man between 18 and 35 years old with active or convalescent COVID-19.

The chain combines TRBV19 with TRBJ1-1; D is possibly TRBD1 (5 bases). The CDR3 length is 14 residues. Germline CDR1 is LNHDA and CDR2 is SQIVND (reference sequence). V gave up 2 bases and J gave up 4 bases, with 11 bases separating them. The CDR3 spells CASSINHGGTEAFF. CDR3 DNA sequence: TGTGCCAGTAGTATAAATCACGGGGGCACTGAAGCTTTCTTT. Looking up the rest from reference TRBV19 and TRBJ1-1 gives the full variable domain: DGGITQSPKYLFRKEGQNVTLSCEQNLNHDAMYWYRQDPGQGLRLIYYSQIVNDFQKGDIAEGYSVSREKKESFPLTVTSAQKNPTAFYLCASSINHGGTEAFFGQGTRLTVV.

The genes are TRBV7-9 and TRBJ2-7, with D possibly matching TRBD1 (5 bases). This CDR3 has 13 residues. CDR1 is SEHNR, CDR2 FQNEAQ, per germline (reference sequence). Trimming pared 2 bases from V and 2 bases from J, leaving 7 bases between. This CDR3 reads CASSLQGAYEQYF. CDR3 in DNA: TGTGCCAGCAGCTTACAGGGTGCCTACGAGCAGTACTTC.

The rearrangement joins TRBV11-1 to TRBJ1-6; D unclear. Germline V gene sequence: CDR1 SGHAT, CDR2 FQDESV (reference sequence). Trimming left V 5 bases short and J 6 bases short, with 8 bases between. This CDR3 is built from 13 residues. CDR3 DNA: TGTGCCAGCAGCATTGGGAGTAATTCACCCCTCCACTTT. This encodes CASSIGSNSPLHF.

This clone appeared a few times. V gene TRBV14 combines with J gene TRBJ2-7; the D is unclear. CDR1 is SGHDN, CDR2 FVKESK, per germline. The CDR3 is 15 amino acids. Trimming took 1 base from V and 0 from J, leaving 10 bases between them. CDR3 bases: TGTGCCAGCAGCCAAGCTGGTGGCAGCTCCTACGAGCAGTACTTC. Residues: CASSQAGGSSYEQYF.

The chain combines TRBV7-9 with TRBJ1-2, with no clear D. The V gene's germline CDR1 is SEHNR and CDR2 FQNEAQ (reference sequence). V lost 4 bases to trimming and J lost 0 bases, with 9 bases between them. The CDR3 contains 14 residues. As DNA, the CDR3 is TGTGCCAGCAGCTCGCGAAGAGCTAACTATGGCTACACCTTC. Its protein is CASSSRRANYGYTF.

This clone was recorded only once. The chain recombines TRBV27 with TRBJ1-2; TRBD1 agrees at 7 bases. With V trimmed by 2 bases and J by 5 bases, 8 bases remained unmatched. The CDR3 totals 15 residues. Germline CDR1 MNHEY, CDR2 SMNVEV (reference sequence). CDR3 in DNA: TGTGCCAGCAGTTTAAAGTGGGACAGATCATATGGCTACACCTTC. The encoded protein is CASSLKWDRSYGYTF.

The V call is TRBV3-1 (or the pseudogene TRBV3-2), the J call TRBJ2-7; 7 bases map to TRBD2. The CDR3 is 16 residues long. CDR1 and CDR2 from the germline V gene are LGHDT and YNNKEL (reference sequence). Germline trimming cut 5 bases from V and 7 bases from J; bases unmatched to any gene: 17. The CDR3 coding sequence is TGTGCCAGCAGCTATACTCTAGCGGCCAACCCACGGGAGCAGTACTTC. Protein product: CASSYTLAANPREQYF.

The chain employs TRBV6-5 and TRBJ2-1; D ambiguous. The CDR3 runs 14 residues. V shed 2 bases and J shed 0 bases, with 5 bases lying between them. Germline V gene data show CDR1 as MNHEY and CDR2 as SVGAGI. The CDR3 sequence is CASSYRSSYNEQFF. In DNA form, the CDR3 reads TGTGCCAGCAGTTACAGGAGCTCCTACAATGAGCAGTTCTTC.

In DNA, the CDR3 is TGTGCCAGCAGTGACGGGACAGGGGGTCCCTATGGCTACACCTTC. Translated, it gives CASSDGTGGPYGYTF. This chain links TRBV27 with TRBJ1-2, with 11 bases fitting TRBD1. CDR1 is MNHEY and CDR2 is SMNVEV in the germline V gene (reference sequence). Trimming removed 5 bases from V and 4 bases from J; junction bases left unmatched: 6. The CDR3 has 15 residues.

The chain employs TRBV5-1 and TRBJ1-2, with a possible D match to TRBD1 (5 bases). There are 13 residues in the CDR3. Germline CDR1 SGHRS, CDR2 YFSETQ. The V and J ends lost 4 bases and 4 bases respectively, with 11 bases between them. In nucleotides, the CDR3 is TGCGCCAGCAGCCACGAAGGGGTCTATGGCTACACCTTC. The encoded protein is CASSHEGVYGYTF. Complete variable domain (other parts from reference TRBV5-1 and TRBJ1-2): KAGVTQTPRYLIKTRGQQVTLSCSPISGHRSVSWYQQTPGQGLQFLFEYFSETQRNKGNFPGRFSGRQFSNSRSEMNVSTLELGDSALYLCASSHEGVYGYTFGSGTRLTVV.

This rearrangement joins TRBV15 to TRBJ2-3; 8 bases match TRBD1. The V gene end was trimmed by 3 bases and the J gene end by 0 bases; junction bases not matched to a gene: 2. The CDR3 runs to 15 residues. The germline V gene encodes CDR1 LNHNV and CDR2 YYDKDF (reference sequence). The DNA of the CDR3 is TGTGCCACCAGCAGCTACAGGGGGAGCACAGATACGCAGTATTTT. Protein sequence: CATSSYRGSTDTQYF.